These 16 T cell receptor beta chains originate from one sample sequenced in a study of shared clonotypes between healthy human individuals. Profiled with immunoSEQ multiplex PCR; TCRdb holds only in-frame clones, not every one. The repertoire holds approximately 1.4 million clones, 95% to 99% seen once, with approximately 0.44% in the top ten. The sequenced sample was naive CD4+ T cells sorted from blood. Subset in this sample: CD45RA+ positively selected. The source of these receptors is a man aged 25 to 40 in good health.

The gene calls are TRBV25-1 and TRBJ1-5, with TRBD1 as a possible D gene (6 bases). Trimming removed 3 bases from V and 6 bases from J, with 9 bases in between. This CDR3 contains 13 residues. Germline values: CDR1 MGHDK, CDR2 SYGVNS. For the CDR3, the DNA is TGTGCCAGCAGTGAGGAGGGGGTTCAGCCCCAGCATTTT. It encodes CASSEEGVQPQHF. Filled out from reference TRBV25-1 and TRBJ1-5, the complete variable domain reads EADIYQTPRYLVIGTGKKITLECSQTMGHDKMYWYQQDPGMELHLIHYSYGVNSTEKGDLSSESTVSRIRTEHFPLTLESARPSHTSQYLCASSEEGVQPQHFGDGTRLSIL.

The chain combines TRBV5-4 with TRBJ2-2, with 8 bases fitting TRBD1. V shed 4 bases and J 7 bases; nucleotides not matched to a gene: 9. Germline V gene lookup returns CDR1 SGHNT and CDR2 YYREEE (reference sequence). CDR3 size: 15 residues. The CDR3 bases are TGTGCCAGCAGCACCAGGGGGCAGGTGGTCGGGGAGCTGTTTTTT. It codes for CASSTRGQVVGELFF.

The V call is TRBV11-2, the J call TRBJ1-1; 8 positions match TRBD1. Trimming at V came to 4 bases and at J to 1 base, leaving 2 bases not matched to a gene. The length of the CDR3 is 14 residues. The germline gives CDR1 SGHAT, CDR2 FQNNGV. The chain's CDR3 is CASSSGQGNTEAFF. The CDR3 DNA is TGTGCCAGCAGCTCCGGACAGGGGAACACTGAAGCTTTCTTT.

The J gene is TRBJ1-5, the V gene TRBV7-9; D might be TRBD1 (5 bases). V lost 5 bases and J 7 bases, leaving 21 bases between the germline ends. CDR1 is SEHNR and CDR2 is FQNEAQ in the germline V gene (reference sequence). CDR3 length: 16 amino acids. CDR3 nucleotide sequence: TGTGCCAGCAGCCTTTCGGATGCGGGACGGCGGCAGCCCCAGCATTTT. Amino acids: CASSLSDAGRRQPQHF.

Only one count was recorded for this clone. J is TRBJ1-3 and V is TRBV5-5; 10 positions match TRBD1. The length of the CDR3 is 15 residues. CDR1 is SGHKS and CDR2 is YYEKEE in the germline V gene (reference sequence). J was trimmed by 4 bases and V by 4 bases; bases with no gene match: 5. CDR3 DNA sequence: TGTGCCAGCAGCGGGACAGGGGTTTTCGGAAACACCATATATTTT. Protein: CASSGTGVFGNTIYF.

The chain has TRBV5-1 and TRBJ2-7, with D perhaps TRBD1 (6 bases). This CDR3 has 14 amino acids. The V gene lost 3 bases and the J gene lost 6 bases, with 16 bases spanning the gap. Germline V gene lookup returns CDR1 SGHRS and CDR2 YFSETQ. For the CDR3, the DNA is TGCGCCAGCAGCTCCGACCGGGACAATTTCGAGCAGTACTTC. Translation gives CASSSDRDNFEQYF.

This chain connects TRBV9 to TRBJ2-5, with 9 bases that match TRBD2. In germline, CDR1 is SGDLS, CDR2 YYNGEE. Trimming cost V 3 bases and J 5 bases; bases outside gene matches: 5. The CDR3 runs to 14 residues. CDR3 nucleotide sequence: TGTGCCAGCAGCGATAGCGGGAGAGCGGAGACCCAGTACTTC. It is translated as CASSDSGRAETQYF.

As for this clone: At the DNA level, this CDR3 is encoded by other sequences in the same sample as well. The CDR3 bases are TGTGCCAGCAGTTTATTTTCCTACGAGCAGTACTTC. Protein: CASSLFSYEQYF. This sequence joins TRBV28 and TRBJ2-7; D is undetermined. This CDR3 spans 12 amino acids. Trimming stripped 1 base from V and 1 base from J, with 2 bases between. Germline lookup yields CDR1 MDHEN and CDR2 SYDVKM.

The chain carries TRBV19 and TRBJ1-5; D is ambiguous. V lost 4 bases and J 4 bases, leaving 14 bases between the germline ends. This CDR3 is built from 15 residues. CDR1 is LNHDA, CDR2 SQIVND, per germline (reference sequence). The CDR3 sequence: CASSTRVRRNQPQHF. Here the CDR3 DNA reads TGTGCCAGTAGTACCCGGGTCAGACGGAATCAGCCCCAGCATTTT.

The CDR3 sequence: CASSRQGGQGAYNEQFF. The CDR3 coding sequence is TGTGCCAGCAGCAGACAAGGGGGACAGGGAGCCTACAATGAGCAGTTCTTC. The chain couples TRBV27 to TRBJ2-1; 9 bases align to TRBD1. The CDR3 totals 17 residues. The V gene's germline CDR1 is MNHEY and CDR2 SMNVEV (reference sequence). The V segment lost 6 bases and the J segment 2 bases; nucleotides outside the gene matches: 11.

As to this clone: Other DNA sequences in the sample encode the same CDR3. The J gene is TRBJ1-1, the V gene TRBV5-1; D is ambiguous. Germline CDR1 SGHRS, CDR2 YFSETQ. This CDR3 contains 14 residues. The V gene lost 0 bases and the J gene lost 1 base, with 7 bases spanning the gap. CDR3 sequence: CASSLAVENTEAFF. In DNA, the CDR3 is TGCGCCAGCAGCTTGGCCGTAGAGAACACTGAAGCTTTCTTT.

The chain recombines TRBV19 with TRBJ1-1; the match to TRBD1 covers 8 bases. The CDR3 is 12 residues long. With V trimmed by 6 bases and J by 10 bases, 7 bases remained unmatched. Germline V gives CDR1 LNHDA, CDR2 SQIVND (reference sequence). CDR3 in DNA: TGTGCCAGTAGCCTCGGACAGGGTCGAGCTTTCTTT. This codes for CASSLGQGRAFF.

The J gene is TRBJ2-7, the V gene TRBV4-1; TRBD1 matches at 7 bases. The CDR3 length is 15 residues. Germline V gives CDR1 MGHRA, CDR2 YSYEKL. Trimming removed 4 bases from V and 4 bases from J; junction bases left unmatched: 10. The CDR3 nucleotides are TGCGCCAGCAGCCGCGATGACCAACAGGGGTACGAGCAGTACTTC. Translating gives CASSRDDQQGYEQYF.

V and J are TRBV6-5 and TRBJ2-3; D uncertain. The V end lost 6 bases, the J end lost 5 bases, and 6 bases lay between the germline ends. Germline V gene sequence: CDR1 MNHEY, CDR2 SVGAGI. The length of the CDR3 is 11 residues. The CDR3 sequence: CASRTGDTQYF. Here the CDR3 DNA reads TGTGCCAGCAGGACCGGAGATACGCAGTATTTT.

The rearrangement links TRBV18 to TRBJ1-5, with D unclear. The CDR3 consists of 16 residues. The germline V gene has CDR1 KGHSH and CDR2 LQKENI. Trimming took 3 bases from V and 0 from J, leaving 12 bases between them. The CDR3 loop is CASSPGRSYSNQPQHF. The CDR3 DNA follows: TGTGCCAGCTCACCGGGCAGATCTTATAGCAATCAGCCCCAGCATTTT.

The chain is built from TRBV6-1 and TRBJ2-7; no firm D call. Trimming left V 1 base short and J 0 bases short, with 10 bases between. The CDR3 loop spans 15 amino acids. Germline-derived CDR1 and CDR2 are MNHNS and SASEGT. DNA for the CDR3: TGTGCCAGCAGTGAAGAGGAAACCAGCTCCTACGAGCAGTACTTC. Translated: CASSEEETSSYEQYF.